A selection of T cell receptor beta chains follows, all from one sample in a study of blood T cell repertoires in COVID-19. The method was immunoSEQ multiplex PCR; TCRdb's version includes in-frame clones alone and lacks a portion of them. The sample has roughly 190,000 clones; 86% are singletons. Sequenced: peripheral blood. These receptors were taken from a woman aged 80 or older in a cohort sampled during active or convalescent COVID-19. CDR3s include the opening cysteine and the closing phenylalanine or tryptophan. D genes are given only for firm matches. For some rows the clone size is stated as once, few or many, or as a class when expanded; others skip it.

CDR3nt,CDR3aa,abundance,d_gene,j_gene,v_gene
TGTGCCAGCAGCTACGGACAGGGGCTGTACAATGAGCAGTTCTTC,CASSYGQGLYNEQFF,NA,TRBD1,TRBJ2-1,TRBV11-3
TGTGCCAGCAGCTTGCGTTTCGGGGAATTAACAGATACGCAGTATTTT,CASSLRFGELTDTQYF,NA,NA,TRBJ2-3,TRBV5-6
TGTGCCAGCAGTTTGTTCCGGGACAGGGGGCGGCGGTACCTTAACTATGGCTACACCTTC,CASSLFRDRGRRYLNYGYTF,NA,TRBD1,TRBJ1-2,TRBV28
TGTGCCAGCAGCTTATCCGGGACACTGTATTCACCCCTCCACTTT,CASSLSGTLYSPLHF,NA,NA,TRBJ1-6,TRBV7-6
TGTGCCAGCTCACCATTAGGAGAGATCTCCGAGACCCAGTACTTC,CASSPLGEISETQYF,NA,NA,TRBJ2-5,TRBV18
TGCGCCAGCAGCTTGGAGGGGGATGAAAAACTGTTTTTT,CASSLEGDEKLFF,NA,NA,TRBJ1-4,TRBV5-1
TGTGCCAGCAGCGGATCGGGACAGCACTACGAGCAGTACTTC,CASSGSGQHYEQYF,NA,TRBD1,TRBJ2-7,TRBV9
TGTGCCAGCAGCTCCCTCGGAGGCTACGAGCAGTACTTC,CASSSLGGYEQYF,NA,NA,TRBJ2-7,TRBV28
TGTGCCAGCAGTTACACAGGGAGTAGGGCTTTCTTT,CASSYTGSRAFF,NA,NA,TRBJ1-1,TRBV6-5
TGTGCCAGCAGTTGGGACAGGGCTAACTATGGCTACACCTTC,CASSWDRANYGYTF,NA,TRBD1,TRBJ1-2,TRBV7-2
TGTGCCAGCAGCTTAGGGTTGGGACTAGCGATCAATGAGCAGTTCTTC,CASSLGLGLAINEQFF,NA,TRBD2,TRBJ2-1,TRBV7-6
TGTGCCAGTAGTCCAGGGTCCCTGAACACTGAAGCTTTCTTT,CASSPGSLNTEAFF,NA,NA,TRBJ1-1,TRBV19
TGTGCCAGCAGCCCGGGACAGGGCTCCGTCCAGCATTTT,CASSPGQGSVQHF,NA,TRBD1,TRBJ1-5,TRBV7-9
TGTGCCAGCTCACGAGACACATCCTCAGGCTACACCTTC,CASSRDTSSGYTF,NA,NA,TRBJ1-2,TRBV18
TGTGCCAGCAGTTCCCTGAGTGAGACCCAGTACTTC,CASSSLSETQYF,once,NA,TRBJ2-5,TRBV6-2/TRBV6-3
TGTGCCAGCAGCGTCGGGACAGGCGAGTACAATGAGCAGTTCTTC,CASSVGTGEYNEQFF,once,TRBD1,TRBJ2-1,TRBV3-1/TRBV3-2
TGTGCCAGTAGGAGACAGGGGGGACCTGAAGCTTTCTTT,CASRRQGGPEAFF,NA,TRBD1,TRBJ1-1,TRBV19
TGTGCCGTCTGGGGGGTTGAGCAGTTCTTC,CAVWGVEQFF,NA,NA,TRBJ2-1,TRBV6-5
TGTGCCACCAGTGACCCCTCTTGGGCTGGGGGCTACACCTTC,CATSDPSWAGGYTF,NA,NA,TRBJ1-2,TRBV24-1
TGTGCCAGCAGCGGGGGACAGCTGTACGAGCAGTACTTC,CASSGGQLYEQYF,once,TRBD1,TRBJ2-7,TRBV5-6
TGTGCCAGCAGCGCCACTTCTTTGAACACTGAAGCTTTCTTT,CASSATSLNTEAFF,NA,NA,TRBJ1-1,TRBV9
TGTGCCAGCAGCTTCAACGGCGGGAGCCCAACCCACAATGAGCAGTTCTTC,CASSFNGGSPTHNEQFF,NA,TRBD2,TRBJ2-1,TRBV11-2
TGCAGCGTTGGAGGGATCGGCCCCTTGGTCACTGAAGCTTTCTTT,CSVGGIGPLVTEAFF,NA,NA,TRBJ1-1,TRBV29-1
TGTGCCAGCAGCAGAGAACAGGGGATGGTGAACGGGGAGCTGTTTTTT,CASSREQGMVNGELFF,NA,TRBD1,TRBJ2-2,TRBV7-6
TGTGCCAGCAGCTTGGGGGGGCGCGGATCACCCCTCCACTTT,CASSLGGRGSPLHF,few,NA,TRBJ1-6,TRBV5-4
TGCAGTGCTAGTAGCGGGACGGCAGATACGCAGTATTTT,CSASSGTADTQYF,NA,TRBD2,TRBJ2-3,TRBV20-1
TGTGCCAGCAGCAGCCTAAGGGGACAGGGGTATTTTATGAACACTGAAGCTTTCTTT,CASSSLRGQGYFMNTEAFF,NA,TRBD1,TRBJ1-1,TRBV27
TGTGCCAGCAGTGAAGCTACCTCAGGTACTGGAAACACCATATATTTT,CASSEATSGTGNTIYF,once,NA,TRBJ1-3,TRBV6-1
TGTGCCAGCAGCTTAGTGGGGGGTGTCGAGCGGGAGACCCAGTACTTC,CASSLVGGVERETQYF,NA,NA,TRBJ2-5,TRBV11-2
TGCGCCAGCAGCCCCCAGGGACAGAACTATGGCTACACCTTC,CASSPQGQNYGYTF,NA,TRBD1,TRBJ1-2,TRBV5-1
TGTGCCAGCAGCCAAGGGACTAGCGGTAGGGAGTTCTTC,CASSQGTSGREFF,NA,TRBD2,TRBJ2-1,TRBV3-1/TRBV3-2
TGTGCCAGCTCACCTACAGCGGGAGGCGAGACCCAGTACTTC,CASSPTAGGETQYF,NA,TRBD2,TRBJ2-5,TRBV18
TGTGCCAGTAGTCTAGAGCATTTCCTAAACACCGGGGAGCTGTTTTTT,CASSLEHFLNTGELFF,NA,NA,TRBJ2-2,TRBV19
TGTGCCAGCAGCGTAGAACTAGCGGGAGCTGGAGATACGCAGTATTTT,CASSVELAGAGDTQYF,once,TRBD2,TRBJ2-3,TRBV9
TGCAGCGTTGCCCTCAGTCCGATTAACTATGGCTACACCTTC,CSVALSPINYGYTF,NA,NA,TRBJ1-2,TRBV29-1
TGTGCCAGCTCACCCCGGGTACTATCTCCCAAGGACACCGGGGAGCTGTTTTTT,CASSPRVLSPKDTGELFF,NA,NA,TRBJ2-2,TRBV18
TGTGCCAGCAGCTTAGTGCTAGCGGGGGGTCAGACCCAGTACTTC,CASSLVLAGGQTQYF,NA,TRBD2,TRBJ2-5,TRBV7-2
TGTGCCAGCAGTTCACTTGCGGCAGATACGCAGTATTTT,CASSSLAADTQYF,NA,NA,TRBJ2-3,TRBV27
TGTGCCAGCAGCAGACTAGCGGGGGGGAATACATCCTACGAGCAGTACTTC,CASSRLAGGNTSYEQYF,NA,TRBD2,TRBJ2-7,TRBV7-2
TGTGCCAGCCTGGAGACGAGTGGAAACACCATATATTTT,CASLETSGNTIYF,NA,NA,TRBJ1-3,TRBV6-5
TGTGCCATCAGCGGACTAGCGGGGGGTATTAGCACAGATACGCAGTATTTT,CAISGLAGGISTDTQYF,NA,TRBD2,TRBJ2-3,TRBV10-3
TGTGCCAGCAGTGAGGATACAGGGGCCGGCTACACCTTC,CASSEDTGAGYTF,NA,TRBD1,TRBJ1-2,TRBV12-3/TRBV12-4
TGTGCCAGCAGCCGCGGACAGACCAACACTGAAGCTTTCTTT,CASSRGQTNTEAFF,NA,NA,TRBJ1-1,TRBV7-8
TGTGCCAGCGGCAGGGTTGATCAGCCCCAGCATTTT,CASGRVDQPQHF,few,NA,TRBJ1-5,TRBV6-4
TGTGCCACCAGCGTCAGAGCGGGTTCTCCCACAGATACGCAGTATTTT,CATSVRAGSPTDTQYF,NA,NA,TRBJ2-3,TRBV15
TGTGCCAGCAGCCAAGGACTAGCCAGGTCCCAAGAGACCCAGTACTTC,CASSQGLARSQETQYF,NA,TRBD2,TRBJ2-5,TRBV3-1/TRBV3-2
TGTGCCAGCAGCTTAGGGACAGGGCCTTACGAGCAGTACTTC,CASSLGTGPYEQYF,NA,TRBD1,TRBJ2-7,TRBV11-2
TGTGCCAGCAGCTTCGGGCTACGGTCAGGGATTAGCAATCAGCCCCAGCATTTT,CASSFGLRSGISNQPQHF,NA,NA,TRBJ1-5,TRBV7-2
TGCGCCAGCAGCCAAGGAATAACGGGGGGAACAGATACGCAGTATTTT,CASSQGITGGTDTQYF,NA,TRBD2,TRBJ2-3,TRBV4-3
TGTGCCACCAGCAGAGATCCTAGCGGCCAAGAGACCCAGTACTTC,CATSRDPSGQETQYF,once,TRBD2,TRBJ2-5,TRBV15